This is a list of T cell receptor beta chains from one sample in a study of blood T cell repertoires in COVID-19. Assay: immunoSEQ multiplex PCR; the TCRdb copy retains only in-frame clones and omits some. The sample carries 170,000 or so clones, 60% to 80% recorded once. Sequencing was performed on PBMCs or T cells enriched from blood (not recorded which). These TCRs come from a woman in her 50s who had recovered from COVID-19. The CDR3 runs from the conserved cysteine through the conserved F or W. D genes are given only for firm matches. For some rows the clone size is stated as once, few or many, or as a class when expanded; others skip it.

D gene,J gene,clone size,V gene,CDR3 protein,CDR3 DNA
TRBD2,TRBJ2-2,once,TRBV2,CASSGLAGGLNGELFF,TGTGCCAGCAGTGGGCTAGCGGGAGGGCTAAACGGGGAGCTGTTTTTT
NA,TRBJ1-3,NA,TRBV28,CASSSGQTNGNTIYF,TGTGCCAGCAGTAGTGGACAGACTAATGGAAACACCATATATTTT
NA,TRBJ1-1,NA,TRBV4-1,CASSQEAGRAVRPFF,TGCGCCAGCAGCCAAGAAGCGGGCAGGGCGGTTCGTCCTTTCTTT
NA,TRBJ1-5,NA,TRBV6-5,CASRIQGFNQPQHF,TGTGCCAGCAGGATACAGGGTTTCAATCAGCCCCAGCATTTT
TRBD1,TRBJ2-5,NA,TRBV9,CASSPRPGQGETQYF,TGTGCCAGCAGCCCCCGACCGGGACAGGGTGAGACCCAGTACTTC
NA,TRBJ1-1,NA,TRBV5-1,CASSEDSEAFF,TGCGCCAGCAGCGAGGACAGTGAAGCTTTCTTT
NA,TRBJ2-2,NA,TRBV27,CASSLSATGELFF,TGTGCCAGCAGTTTATCAGCCACCGGGGAGCTGTTTTTT
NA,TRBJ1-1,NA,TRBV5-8,CASRLRGGYTEAFF,TGTGCCAGCAGGCTCAGGGGCGGGTACACTGAAGCTTTCTTT
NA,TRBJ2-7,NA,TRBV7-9,CASSLEGPGKSNEQYF,TGTGCCAGCAGCTTAGAGGGGCCAGGGAAGTCCAACGAGCAGTACTTC
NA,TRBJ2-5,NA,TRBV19,CASSTPGTQETQYF,TGTGCCAGTAGTACACCGGGTACTCAAGAGACCCAGTACTTC
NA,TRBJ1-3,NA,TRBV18,CASSGGTGNTIYF,TGTGCCAGCTCAGGGGGCACGGGAAACACCATATATTTT
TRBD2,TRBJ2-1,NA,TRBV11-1,CASSFTSGSPHEQFF,TGTGCCAGCAGCTTTACTAGCGGGAGTCCGCATGAGCAGTTCTTC
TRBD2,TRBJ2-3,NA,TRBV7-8,CASSLVGLGDTQYF,TGTGCCAGCAGCTTAGTTGGACTAGGAGATACGCAGTATTTT
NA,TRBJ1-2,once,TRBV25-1,CASSEWQARGYTF,TGTGCCAGCAGTGAATGGCAGGCAAGAGGCTACACCTTC
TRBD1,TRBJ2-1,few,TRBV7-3,CASSRDRGNNEQFF,TGTGCCAGCAGCCGGGACAGGGGTAACAATGAGCAGTTCTTC
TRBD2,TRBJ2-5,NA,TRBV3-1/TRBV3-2,CASSPTLGLAGGRETQYF,TGTGCCAGCAGCCCGACCCTGGGACTAGCGGGAGGGCGAGAGACCCAGTACTTC
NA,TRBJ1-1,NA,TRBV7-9,CASSLGGADTEAFF,TGTGCCAGCAGCCTTGGTGGGGCGGACACTGAAGCTTTCTTT
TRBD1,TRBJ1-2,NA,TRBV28,CASSLLQGLGYGYTF,TGTGCCAGCAGTTTATTACAGGGGCTAGGCTATGGCTACACCTTC
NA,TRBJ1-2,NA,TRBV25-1,CASSHLGVGYGYTF,TGTGCCAGCAGTCACCTCGGGGTTGGCTATGGCTACACCTTC
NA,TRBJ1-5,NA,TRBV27,CASSLSISNQPQHF,TGTGCCAGCAGTTTATCTATCAGCAATCAGCCCCAGCATTTT
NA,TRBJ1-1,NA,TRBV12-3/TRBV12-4,CASQGANTEAFF,TGTGCCAGTCAGGGCGCGAACACTGAAGCTTTCTTT
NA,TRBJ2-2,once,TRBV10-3,CAISEQGAGELFF,TGTGCCATCAGTGAGCAAGGAGCCGGGGAGCTGTTTTTT